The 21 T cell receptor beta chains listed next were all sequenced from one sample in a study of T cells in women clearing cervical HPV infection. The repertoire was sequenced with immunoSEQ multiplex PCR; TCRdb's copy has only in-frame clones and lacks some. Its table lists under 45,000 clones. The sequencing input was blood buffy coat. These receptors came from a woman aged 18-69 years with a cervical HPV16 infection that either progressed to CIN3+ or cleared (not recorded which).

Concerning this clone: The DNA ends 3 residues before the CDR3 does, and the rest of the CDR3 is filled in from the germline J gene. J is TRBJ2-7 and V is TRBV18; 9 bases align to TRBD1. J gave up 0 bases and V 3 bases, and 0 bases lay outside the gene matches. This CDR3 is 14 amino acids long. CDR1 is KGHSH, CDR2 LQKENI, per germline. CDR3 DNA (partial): TGTGCCAGCTCACCGGACAGGGGCTCCTACGAG. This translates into CASSPDRGSYE. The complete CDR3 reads CASSPDRGSYEQYF. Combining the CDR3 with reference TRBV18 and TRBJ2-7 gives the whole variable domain NAGVMQNPRHLVRRRGQEARLRCSPMKGHSHVYWYRQLPEEGLKFMVYLQKENIIDESGMPKERFSAEFPKEGPSILRIQQVVRGDSAAYFCASSPDRGSYEQYFGPGTRLTVT.

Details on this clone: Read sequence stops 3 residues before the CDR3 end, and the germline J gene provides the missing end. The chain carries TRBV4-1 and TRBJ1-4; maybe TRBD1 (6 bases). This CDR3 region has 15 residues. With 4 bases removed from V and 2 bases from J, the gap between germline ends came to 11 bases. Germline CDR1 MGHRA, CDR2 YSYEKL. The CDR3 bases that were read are TGCGCCAGCAGCCTTCAGGGGTCGACTAATGAAAAA. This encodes CASSLQGSTNEK. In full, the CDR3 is CASSLQGSTNEKLFF.

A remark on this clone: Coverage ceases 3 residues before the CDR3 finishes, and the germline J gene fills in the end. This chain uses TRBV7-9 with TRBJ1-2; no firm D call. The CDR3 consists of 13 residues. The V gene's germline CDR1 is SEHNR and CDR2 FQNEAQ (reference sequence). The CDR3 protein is CASSLPGKNIYTF. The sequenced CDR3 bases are TGTGCCAGCAGCTTACCGGGGAAAAACATC.

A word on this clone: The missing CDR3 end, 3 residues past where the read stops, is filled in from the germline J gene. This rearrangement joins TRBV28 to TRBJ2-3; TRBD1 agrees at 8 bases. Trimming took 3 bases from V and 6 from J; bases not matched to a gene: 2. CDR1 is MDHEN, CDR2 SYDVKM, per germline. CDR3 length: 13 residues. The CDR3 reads CASSFRGLDTQYF. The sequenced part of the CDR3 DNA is TGTGCCAGCAGTTTCAGGGGGCTCGATACG.

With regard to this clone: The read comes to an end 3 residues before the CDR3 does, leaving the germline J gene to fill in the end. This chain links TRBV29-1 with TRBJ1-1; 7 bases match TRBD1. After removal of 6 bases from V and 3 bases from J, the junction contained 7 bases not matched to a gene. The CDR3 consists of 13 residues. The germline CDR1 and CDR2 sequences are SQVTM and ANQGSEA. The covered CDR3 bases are TGCAGCGTGCGCTCAGGGGGATACACTGAA. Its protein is CSVRSGGYTE. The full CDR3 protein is CSVRSGGYTEAFF. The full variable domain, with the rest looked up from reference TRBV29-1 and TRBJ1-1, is SAVISQKPSRDICQRGTSLTIQCQVDSQVTMMFWYRQQPGQSLTLIATANQGSEATYESGFVIDKFPISRPNLTFSTLTVSNMSPEDSSIYLCSVRSGGYTEAFFGQGTRLTVV.

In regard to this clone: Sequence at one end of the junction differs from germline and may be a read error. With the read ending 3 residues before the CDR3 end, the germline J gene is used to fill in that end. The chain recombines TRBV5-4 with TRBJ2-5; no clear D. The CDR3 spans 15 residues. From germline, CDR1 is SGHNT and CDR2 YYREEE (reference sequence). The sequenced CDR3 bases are TGTGCCGGCAGCTCTCCCAGCGACTACCAAGAGACC. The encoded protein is CAGSSPSDYQET. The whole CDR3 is CAGSSPSDYQETQYF.

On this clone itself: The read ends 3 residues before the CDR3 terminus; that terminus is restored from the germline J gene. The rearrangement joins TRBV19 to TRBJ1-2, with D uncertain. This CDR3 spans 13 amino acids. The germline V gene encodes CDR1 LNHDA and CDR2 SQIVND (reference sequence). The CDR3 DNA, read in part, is TGTGCCAGTAGTCCCGAGGGCTACAATGAC. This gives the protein CASSPEGYND. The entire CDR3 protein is CASSPEGYNDYTF.

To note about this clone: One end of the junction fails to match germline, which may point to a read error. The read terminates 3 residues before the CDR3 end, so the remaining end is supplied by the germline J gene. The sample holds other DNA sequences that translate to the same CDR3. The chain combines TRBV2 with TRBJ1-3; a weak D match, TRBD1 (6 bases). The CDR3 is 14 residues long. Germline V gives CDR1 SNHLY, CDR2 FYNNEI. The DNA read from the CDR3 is TGTGCCAGCAGTGACGGGGGGGCTGGAAACACA. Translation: CASSDGGAGNT. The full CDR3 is CASSDGGAGNTIYF.

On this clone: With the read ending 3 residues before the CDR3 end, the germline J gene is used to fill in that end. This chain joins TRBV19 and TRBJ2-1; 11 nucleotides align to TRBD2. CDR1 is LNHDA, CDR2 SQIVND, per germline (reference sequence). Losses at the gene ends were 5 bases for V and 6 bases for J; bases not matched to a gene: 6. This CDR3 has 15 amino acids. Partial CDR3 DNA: TGTGCCAGTAGTTTAATAGCGGGGGGGGGCAATGAG. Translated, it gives CASSLIAGGGNE. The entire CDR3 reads CASSLIAGGGNEQFF.

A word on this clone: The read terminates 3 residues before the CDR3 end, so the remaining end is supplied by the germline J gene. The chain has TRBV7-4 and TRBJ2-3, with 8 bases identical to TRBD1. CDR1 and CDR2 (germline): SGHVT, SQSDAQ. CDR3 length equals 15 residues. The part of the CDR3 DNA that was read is TGTGCCAGCAGCTCAACGGGACAGGCTAATCAGCCG. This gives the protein CASSSTGQANQP. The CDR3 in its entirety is CASSSTGQANQPQYF.

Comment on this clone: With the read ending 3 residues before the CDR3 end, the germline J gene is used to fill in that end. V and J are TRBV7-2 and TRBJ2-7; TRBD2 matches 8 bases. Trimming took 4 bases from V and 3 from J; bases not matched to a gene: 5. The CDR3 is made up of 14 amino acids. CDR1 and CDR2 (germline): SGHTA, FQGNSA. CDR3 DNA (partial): TGTGCCAGCAGCTCGGGACTAGTGATCTACGAG. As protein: CASSSGLVIYE. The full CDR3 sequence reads CASSSGLVIYEQYF.

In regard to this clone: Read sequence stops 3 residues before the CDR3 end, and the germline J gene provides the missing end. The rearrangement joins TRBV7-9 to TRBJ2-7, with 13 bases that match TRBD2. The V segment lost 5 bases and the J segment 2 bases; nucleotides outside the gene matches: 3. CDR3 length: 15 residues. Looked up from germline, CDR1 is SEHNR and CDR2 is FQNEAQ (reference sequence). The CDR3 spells CASSLGLAGTYEQYF. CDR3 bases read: TGTGCCAGCAGCCTGGGACTAGCGGGAACCTACGAG. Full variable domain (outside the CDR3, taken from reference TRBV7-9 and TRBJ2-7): DTGVSQNPRHKITKRGQNVTFRCDPISEHNRLYWYRQTLGQGPEFLTYFQNEAQLEKSRLLSDRFSAERPKGSFSTLEIQRTEQGDSAMYLCASSLGLAGTYEQYFGPGTRLTVT.

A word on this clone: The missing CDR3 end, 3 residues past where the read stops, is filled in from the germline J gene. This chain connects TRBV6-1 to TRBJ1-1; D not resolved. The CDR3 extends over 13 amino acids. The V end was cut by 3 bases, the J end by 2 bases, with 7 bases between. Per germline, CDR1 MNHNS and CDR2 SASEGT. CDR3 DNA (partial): TGTGCCAGCAGTGATCCAGTAAACACTGAA. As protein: CASSDPVNTE. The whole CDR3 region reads CASSDPVNTEAFF.

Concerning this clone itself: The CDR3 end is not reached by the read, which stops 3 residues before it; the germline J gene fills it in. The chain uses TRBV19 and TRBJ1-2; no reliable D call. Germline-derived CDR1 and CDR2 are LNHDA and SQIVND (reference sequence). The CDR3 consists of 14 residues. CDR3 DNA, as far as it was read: TGTGCCAGTAGTAACAGCATCGCCTACAATGAC. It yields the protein CASSNSIAYND. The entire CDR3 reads CASSNSIAYNDYTF.

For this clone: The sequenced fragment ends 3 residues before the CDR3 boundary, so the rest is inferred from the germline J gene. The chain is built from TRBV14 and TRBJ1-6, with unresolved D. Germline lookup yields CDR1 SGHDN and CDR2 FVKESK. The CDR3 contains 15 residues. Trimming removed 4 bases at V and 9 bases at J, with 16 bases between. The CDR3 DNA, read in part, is TGTGCCAGCAGCCCGTATTCTGGAGGCGGTTCACCC. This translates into CASSPYSGGGSP. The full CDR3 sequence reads CASSPYSGGGSPLHF.

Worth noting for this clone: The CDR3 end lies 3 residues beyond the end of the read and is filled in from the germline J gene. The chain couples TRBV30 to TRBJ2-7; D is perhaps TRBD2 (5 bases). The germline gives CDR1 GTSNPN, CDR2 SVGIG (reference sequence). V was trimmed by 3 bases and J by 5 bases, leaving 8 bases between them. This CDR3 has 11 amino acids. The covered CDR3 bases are TGTGCCTGGAGGGCGGGTCACGAG. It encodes CAWRAGHE. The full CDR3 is CAWRAGHEQYF.

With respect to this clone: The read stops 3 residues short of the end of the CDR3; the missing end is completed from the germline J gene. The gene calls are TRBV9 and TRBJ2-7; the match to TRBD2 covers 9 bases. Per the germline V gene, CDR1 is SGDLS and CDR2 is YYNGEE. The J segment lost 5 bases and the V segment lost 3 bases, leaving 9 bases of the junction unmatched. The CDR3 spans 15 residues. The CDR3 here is CASSAYSGSENEQYF. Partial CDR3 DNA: TGTGCCAGCAGCGCCTATAGCGGGAGTGAAAACGAG.

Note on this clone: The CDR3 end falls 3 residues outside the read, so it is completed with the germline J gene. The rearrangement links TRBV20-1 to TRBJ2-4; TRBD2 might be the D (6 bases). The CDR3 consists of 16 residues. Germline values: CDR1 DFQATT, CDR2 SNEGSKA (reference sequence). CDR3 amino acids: CSARGRFGGYLSGQYF. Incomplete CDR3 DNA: TGCAGTGCTAGGGGGCGTTTTGGAGGGTACCTATCTGGT.

The CDR3 sequence is CASSQIRDEQFF. CDR3 DNA (partial): TGTGCCAGCAGCCAGATAAGGGATGAG. This chain uses TRBV11-2 with TRBJ2-1; D gene uncertain. The read ends 3 residues shy of where the CDR3 ends; the end is completed using the germline J gene. Germline lookup yields CDR1 SGHAT and CDR2 FQNNGV. Trimming cost V 5 bases and J 8 bases, with 10 bases left between them. The CDR3 covers 12 residues.

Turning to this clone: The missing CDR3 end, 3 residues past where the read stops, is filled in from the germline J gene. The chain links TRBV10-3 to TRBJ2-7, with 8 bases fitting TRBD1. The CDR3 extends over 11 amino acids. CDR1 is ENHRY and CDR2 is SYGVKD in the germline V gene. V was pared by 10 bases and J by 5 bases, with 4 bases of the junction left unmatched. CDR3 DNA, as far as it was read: TGTGCCAGCCAGGACAGGGACGAG. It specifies CASQDRDE. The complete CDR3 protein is CASQDRDEQYF.

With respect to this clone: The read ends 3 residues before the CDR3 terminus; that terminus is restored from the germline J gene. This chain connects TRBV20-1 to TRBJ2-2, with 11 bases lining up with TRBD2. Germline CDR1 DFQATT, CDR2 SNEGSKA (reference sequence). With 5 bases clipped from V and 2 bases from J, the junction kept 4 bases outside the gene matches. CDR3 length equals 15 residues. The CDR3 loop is CSALLAGDNTGELFF. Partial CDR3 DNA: TGCAGTGCTTTACTAGCGGGAGACAACACCGGGGAG.